What follows are 15 T cell receptor beta chains derived from one specimen sequenced in a study of naive and memory T cell subsets. An equimolar mix of two oligonucleotides served as the beta constant-region primer for TRBC1 and TRBC2. Nested alpha and beta constant-region primers with the SP2 primer drove four PCR rounds on ligated cDNA. TCRdb passed the UMI-ligation and nested PCR reads through MiXCR, listing each CDR3 protein once. The sample contains roughly 97,000 distinct CDR3 sequences, roughly 15% of which appear only once. These receptors' targets are unknown. General study results and limits: Naive repertoires, especially CD8, held a few larger clonotypes, possibly memory cells re-expressing CD45RA.

Sample: naive CD8+ T cells from blood. The receptors were gathered from a human donor in good health.

The V gene is TRBV3-1, the J gene TRBJ1-1; D possibly corresponds to TRBD1 (5 bases). From germline, CDR1 is LGHDT and CDR2 YNNKEL (reference sequence). The CDR3 consists of 16 residues. V lost 4 bases, J lost 2 bases, and 17 bases lay in between. The CDR3 sequence is CASSPHVSQVNTEAFF. DNA for the CDR3: TGTGCCAGCAGCCCCCATGTGTCACAGGTAAACACTGAAGCTTTCTTT.

The CDR3: CASSEGTSGPEAFF. The CDR3 DNA reads TGTGCCAGCAGTGAAGGGACGTCGGGCCCTGAAGCTTTCTTT. The chain couples TRBV6-1 to TRBJ1-1, with no clear D. The V gene lost 1 base and the J gene lost 6 bases, with 12 bases spanning the gap. The CDR3 runs to 14 residues. Germline CDR1 is MNHNS and CDR2 is SASEGT.

The rearrangement joins TRBV18 to TRBJ2-3; 12 bases align to TRBD1. Germline values: CDR1 KGHSH, CDR2 LQKENI. The J segment lost 4 bases and the V segment lost 5 bases, leaving 7 bases of the junction unmatched. CDR3 length equals 16 residues. CDR3 sequence reads: CASSDRDRGRPDTQYF. The DNA of the CDR3 is TGTGCCAGCTCAGATCGGGACAGGGGGCGACCAGATACGCAGTATTTT. Full variable domain (missing parts from reference TRBV18 and TRBJ2-3): NAGVMQNPRHLVRRRGQEARLRCSPMKGHSHVYWYRQLPEEGLKFMVYLQKENIIDESGMPKERFSAEFPKEGPSILRIQQVVRGDSAAYFCASSDRDRGRPDTQYFGPGTRLTVL.

In this sample, this clonotype turned up a few times. The chain carries TRBV7-2 and TRBJ2-1; 15 nucleotides match TRBD2. The V and J ends lost 6 bases and 0 bases, in that order; junction bases with no gene match: 12. Looked up from germline, CDR1 is SGHTA and CDR2 is FQGNSA. The CDR3 is made up of 20 amino acids. This CDR3 reads CASRQRPGLAGGHSYNEQFF. For the CDR3, the DNA is TGTGCCAGCAGGCAAAGACCGGGACTAGCGGGAGGACACTCCTACAATGAGCAGTTCTTC.

The rearrangement links TRBV7-9 to TRBJ2-1, with a possible D match to TRBD2 (7 bases). The CDR3 loop spans 17 amino acids. Germline CDR1 is SEHNR and CDR2 is FQNEAQ (reference sequence). Trimming removed 6 bases at V and 3 bases at J, with 21 bases between. The CDR3: CASSSQPGGHIYNEQFF. The CDR3 DNA reads as TGTGCCAGCAGTTCCCAGCCGGGGGGCCACATCTACAATGAGCAGTTCTTC.

This rearrangement joins TRBV12-3 or TRBV12-4 to TRBJ2-7, with TRBD2 identical over 9 bases. The CDR3 is made up of 14 amino acids. Unmatched junction bases numbered 2, after V lost 3 bases and J lost 2 bases. The CDR3: CASSFGGGAYEQYF. The CDR3 DNA reads as TGTGCCAGCAGTTTTGGCGGGGGGGCCTACGAGCAGTACTTC.

The V gene is TRBV15, the J gene TRBJ1-1; a possible D gene is TRBD1 (6 bases). The V end lost 8 bases, the J end lost 5 bases, and 12 bases lay between the germline ends. Germline loops: CDR1 LNHNV, CDR2 YYDKDF (reference sequence). The CDR3 runs to 12 residues. CDR3 in amino acids: CATGRDKTEAFF. The CDR3 nucleotides read TGTGCCACCGGTAGGGACAAGACTGAAGCTTTCTTT.

This clonotype was observed at least ten times. V is TRBV4-3 and J is TRBJ2-2, with 7 bases that match TRBD2. V lost 4 bases to trimming and J lost 4 bases; unmatched junction nucleotides: 6. Germline CDR1 reads LGHNA; CDR2 reads YSLEER. The CDR3 is 15 amino acids. The CDR3 reads CASSPYPSGTGELFF. In DNA form, the CDR3 reads TGCGCCAGCAGCCCATACCCTAGCGGCACCGGGGAGCTGTTTTTT.

The chain combines TRBV20-1 with TRBJ1-2; no definite D call. Trimming took 5 bases from V and 2 from J, leaving 15 bases between them. The CDR3 length is 14 residues. Germline loops: CDR1 DFQATT, CDR2 SNEGSKA (reference sequence). The CDR3 is CSAPHLGGNYGYTF. The CDR3 nucleotides are TGCAGTGCTCCCCACTTGGGCGGGAACTATGGCTACACCTTC.

This clonotype was recorded a few times. The V and J genes are TRBV12-3 or TRBV12-4 and TRBJ2-4, with 7 positions matching TRBD1. The ends lost 4 bases at V and 0 bases at J; junction bases unmatched: 15. The CDR3 has 19 amino acids. In DNA form, the CDR3 reads TGTGCCAGCAGTTATGGGCGACAGGGCATTACACTAGCCAAAAACATTCAGTACTTC. Translating gives CASSYGRQGITLAKNIQYF.

V is TRBV7-6 and J is TRBJ2-1; weak D call: TRBD1 (6 bases). V was cut by 5 bases and J by 6 bases, with 11 bases left in between. From germline, CDR1 is SGHVS and CDR2 FNYEAQ. The CDR3 extends over 13 amino acids. The CDR3 sequence: CASSSGGSNEQFF. In DNA, the CDR3 is TGTGCCAGCAGCAGTGGGGGCTCCAATGAGCAGTTCTTC.

This clonotype was recorded many times. The V and J genes are TRBV12-3 or TRBV12-4 and TRBJ1-1, with TRBD1 matching 7 bases. CDR3 size: 15 residues. V shed 2 bases and J 7 bases; nucleotides not matched to a gene: 10. The CDR3 is CASSLSRSGGYEAFF. DNA of the CDR3: TGTGCCAGCAGTTTATCCAGGTCAGGGGGATATGAAGCTTTCTTT.

This clonotype appeared many times. The rearrangement links TRBV10-3 to TRBJ2-1, with 7 nucleotides matching TRBD2. The CDR3 spans 13 residues. CDR1 ENHRY and CDR2 SYGVKD come from the germline V gene. V shed 2 bases and J 5 bases; nucleotides not matched to a gene: 0. CDR3 region: CAISEAGDNEQFF. CDR3 coding DNA: TGTGCCATCAGTGAGGCGGGAGACAATGAGCAGTTCTTC.

V gene TRBV29-1 combines with J gene TRBJ2-6; no definite D call. Germline V gene lookup returns CDR1 SQVTM and CDR2 ANQGSEA. V was pared by 0 bases and J by 3 bases, with 12 bases between. The CDR3 is made up of 16 amino acids. Here the CDR3 reads CSVEDEWIHGANVLTF. Here the CDR3 DNA reads TGCAGCGTTGAAGATGAGTGGATCCATGGGGCCAACGTCCTGACTTTC.

As concerns this clonotype: One junction end does not reproduce the germline sequence, and a read error may be involved. This chain joins TRBV20-1 and TRBJ2-1, with D tentatively TRBD1 (5 bases). Germline CDR1 and CDR2: DFQATT and SNEGSKA (reference sequence). CDR3 length: 12 amino acids. In nucleotides, the CDR3 is TGCAGTGCTAACAACCAGGGTAATGGGCAGTTCTTC. Translation: CSANNQGNGQFF.